The text below deals with one TCR beta chain. Its antigen is not identified. Libraries of TCR beta came from quantitative 5'-RACE with molecular barcodes. Each CDR3 protein gets one entry after TCRdb re-called the 5' RACE reads with MiXCR. The table includes 750,000 to 850,000 distinct CDR3 sequences, about an eighth detected once. This entry is derived from a study of CD8 T cells in ankylosing spondylitis. Study observations and caveats: With a CD8+ phenotype, disease-linked clones were relatively rare in peripheral blood. Significant enrichment of disease-linked clones was reported in matched ankylosing spondylitis synovial fluid. Prior work had noted some motif variants in reactive arthritis blood and synovial fluid. A TCR beta motif made of fewer than ten highly homologous variants seemed typical of ankylosing spondylitis blood.

The sequenced sample was blood, either unsorted or a sorted T cell fraction (not recorded which). The receptor comes from a male donor with ankylosing spondylitis.

This chain's CDR3 is CAISESPGSNQPQHF. CDR3 nucleotide sequence: TGTGCCATCAGTGAGTCACCGGGGAGCAATCAGCCCCAGCATTTT. The chain is built from TRBV10-3 and TRBJ1-5; D call uncertain. This CDR3 contains 15 residues. Per the germline V gene, CDR1 is ENHRY and CDR2 is SYGVKD. Between the trimmed V and J ends, which lost 0 bases and 1 base, there was a span of 7 bases.